This entry concerns a single T cell receptor (beta chain). No antigen is known for it. This specimen comes from a study of beta chain features in type 1 diabetes. About the study: Fewer than 110 million sorted cells were examined across all samples. Study-wide findings and caveats: Although PCR might favor shorter templates, it would do so equally in patients and controls. More deletions and fewer insertions at VDJ junctions were found in patients with type 1 diabetes.

What was sequenced were expressed TCRB transcripts, since all of the isolated RNA had been reverse transcribed. The data were produced by immunoSEQ multiplex PCR, yet TCRdb's version contains in-frame clones alone and is incomplete. Altogether 200,000 to 250,000 clones are present, around a quarter being singletons, with the ten largest covering 4%. All of the sorted populations showed purity greater than 95%. The receptor was derived from a man aged 30 to 39 in good health. Source material: central memory CD4+ T cells from blood.

Here the CDR3 DNA reads TGTGCCAGCAGCCCCGCGGCGGGGAGCACAGATACGCAGTATTTT. Encoded protein: CASSPAAGSTDTQYF. The chain carries TRBV7-2 and TRBJ2-3; TRBD2 might be the D (6 bases). The germline CDR1 and CDR2 sequences are SGHTA and FQGNSA. Trimming removed 5 bases from V and 0 bases from J, with 12 bases in between. CDR3 size: 15 residues.